Listed here is a single TCR beta chain. Its specificity is unknown. The collection from each donor was one heparinised blood draw averaging approximately 110 mL. Based on CD45RO/CCR7/CD25/CD127/CD95/CD27, CD4+ regulatory, stem cell-like memory, naive and central memory cells were sorted. cDNA synthesis used the whole RNA isolate, giving expressed TCRB sequences. Generated by immunoSEQ multiplex PCR, the TCRdb table keeps only in-frame clones and is missing some. This table has fewer than 450,000 clones, roughly 13% appearing once. These data are taken from a study of beta chain features in type 1 diabetes. Study findings and constraints: Whether HLA type affects TCRB rearrangement stayed undetermined in the present work. Shorter TCRB CDR3s, moderately but significantly so, marked every one of the four CD4+ subsets in Type 1 diabetes patients. Lower insertion and higher deletion counts appeared at VDJ junctions in type 1 diabetes patients.

V was shortened by 8 bases and J by 5 bases, with 9 bases between the two germline ends. This CDR3 has 11 amino acids. CDR1 is MNHNY and CDR2 is SVGAGI in the germline V gene (reference sequence). The sequenced sample consisted of naive CD4+ T cells from blood. This chain uses TRBV6-6 with TRBJ2-5; a weak D match, TRBD2 (5 bases). The source is a young woman with type 1 diabetes. The CDR3 protein is CASGSEETQYF. As DNA, the CDR3 is TGTGCCAGCGGGAGTGAGGAGACCCAGTACTTC.